This is a list of T cell receptor beta chains from one sample in a study of PD-1 blockade in mismatch repair-deficient tumors. Profiled with immunoSEQ multiplex PCR; TCRdb holds only in-frame clones, not every one. This sample has about 63,000 clones, with about 87% found just once. Source: peripheral blood, taken 52 weeks after starting pembrolizumab. All receptors come from an adult with mismatch repair-deficient cancer. Each CDR3 is given with its conserved first and last residue. A D gene is named only where the DNA matches it firmly. The size of a clone is reported for some rows only, either as once, few or many, or as a class for expanded clones.

CDR3,DNA,size,V,D,J
CASSPGTSGNYEQYF,TGTGCCAGCAGCCCCGGGACTAGCGGGAACTACGAGCAGTACTTC,-,TRBV13,TRBD2,TRBJ2-7
CASSQFEGRADTQYF,TGCGCCAGCAGCCAGTTCGAGGGGCGGGCAGATACGCAGTATTTT,-,TRBV4-3,-,TRBJ2-3
CASSESGPSTDTQYF,TGCGCCAGCAGCGAGAGCGGGCCGAGCACAGATACGCAGTATTTT,-,TRBV5-1,-,TRBJ2-3
CASSYQWGSSYEQYF,TGCGCCAGCAGCTACCAATGGGGGAGCTCCTACGAGCAGTACTTC,-,TRBV5-1,-,TRBJ2-7
CASRRGTGADTQYF,TGTGCCAGCAGACGCGGGACAGGCGCAGATACGCAGTATTTT,-,TRBV6-5,TRBD1,TRBJ2-3
CASKSSGRPYEQYF,TGTGCCAGCAAGTCTAGCGGGAGGCCCTACGAGCAGTACTTC,-,TRBV5-4,TRBD2,TRBJ2-7
CASSSLEYGYTF,TGTGCCAGCAGTTCGCTAGAGTATGGCTACACCTTC,-,TRBV6-6,-,TRBJ1-2
CASSMGDSGRTDEQYF,TGTGCCAGCAGCATGGGTGATAGCGGGAGAACCGACGAGCAGTACTTC,-,TRBV11-3,TRBD2,TRBJ2-7
CASRRSGSGDTQYF,TGTGCCAGCAGACGTAGCGGGAGTGGGGATACGCAGTATTTT,-,TRBV28,TRBD2,TRBJ2-3
CASSLLHEQYF,TGTGCCAGCAGCTTACTCCACGAGCAGTACTTC,-,TRBV7-9,-,TRBJ2-7
CASSPNKRELFF,TGTGCCAGCAGCCCCAACAAAAGGGAGCTGTTTTTT,-,TRBV14,-,TRBJ2-2
CASSFRDTKYNEQFF,TGTGCCAGCAGTTTCCGGGACACCAAATACAATGAGCAGTTCTTC,-,TRBV27,-,TRBJ2-1
CASSELSGRLLDEQFF,TGTGCCAGCAGTGAACTATCGGGCAGGTTATTGGATGAGCAGTTCTTC,-,TRBV6-1,-,TRBJ2-1
CASSLWRLAGNTGELFF,TGTGCCAGCAGTTTATGGCGACTAGCGGGAAACACCGGGGAGCTGTTTTTT,-,TRBV28,TRBD2,TRBJ2-2
CASSLSNRGIVYEQYF,TGTGCCAGCAGTTTATCGAACAGGGGGATCGTCTACGAGCAGTACTTC,-,TRBV27,TRBD1,TRBJ2-7
CASSLPSGSSYEQYF,TGTGCCAGCAGCTTACCTAGCGGGAGCTCCTACGAGCAGTACTTC,-,TRBV11-2,TRBD2,TRBJ2-7
CASSLAMWGNTEAFF,TGTGCCAGCAGCTTGGCGATGTGGGGGAACACTGAAGCTTTCTTT,-,TRBV5-8,-,TRBJ1-1
CASSPGTSVWEQYF,TGTGCCAGCAGCCCCGGGACTAGTGTTTGGGAGCAGTACTTC,-,TRBV9,TRBD2,TRBJ2-7
CASSSLSESYEQYF,TGTGCCAGCAGCTCCCTTAGTGAGTCCTACGAGCAGTACTTC,-,TRBV11-3,-,TRBJ2-7
CASSDPLAEAYEQYF,TGTGCCAGCAGCGACCCTCTAGCGGAGGCCTACGAGCAGTACTTC,-,TRBV27,TRBD2,TRBJ2-7
CASKTGPNQPQHF,TGTGCCAGCAAAACGGGCCCAAATCAGCCCCAGCATTTT,-,TRBV2,-,TRBJ1-5
CAISERDGYEQYF,TGTGCCATCAGTGAGAGGGACGGCTACGAGCAGTACTTC,-,TRBV10-3,-,TRBJ2-7
CASSLSGGNYEQYF,TGCGCCAGCAGCTTGTCGGGGGGGAACTACGAGCAGTACTTC,-,TRBV5-1,TRBD2,TRBJ2-7
CASSFSESSYYGYTF,TGTGCCAGCAGTTTCTCCGAAAGCAGCTACTATGGCTACACCTTC,-,TRBV27,-,TRBJ1-2
CASSLVGQGFGDEQYF,TGTGCCAGCAGCTTAGTTGGACAGGGGTTTGGTGACGAGCAGTACTTC,-,TRBV13,TRBD1,TRBJ2-7
CASSGGSYNEQFF,TGTGCCAGCAGTGGCGGGAGTTACAATGAGCAGTTCTTC,-,TRBV6-1,TRBD2,TRBJ2-1
CASSQDGTSSYEQYF,TGCGCCAGCAGCCAAGACGGGACTAGCTCCTACGAGCAGTACTTC,-,TRBV4-1,TRBD2,TRBJ2-7
CASSPGTGGAYNEQFF,TGCGCCAGCAGCCCCGGGACAGGGGGAGCCTACAATGAGCAGTTCTTC,-,TRBV4-3,TRBD1,TRBJ2-1
CASSLAAVYNEQFF,TGTGCCAGCAGTCTAGCGGCAGTATACAATGAGCAGTTCTTC,-,TRBV2,TRBD2,TRBJ2-1
CASSVGGAAYNEQFF,TGTGCCAGCAGCGTAGGCGGGGCCGCCTACAATGAGCAGTTCTTC,-,TRBV9,-,TRBJ2-1
CAWSHPGTDGTGDYEQYF,TGTGCCTGGAGCCATCCCGGGACAGACGGGACGGGGGACTACGAGCAGTACTTC,-,TRBV30,-,TRBJ2-7
CASSSQGIGYGYTF,TGTGCCAGCAGTTCCCAGGGTATTGGCTATGGCTACACCTTC,-,TRBV28,-,TRBJ1-2
CASSLVGTGELFF,TGTGCCAGCAGCTTGGTGGGAACCGGGGAGCTGTTTTTT,-,TRBV5-6,-,TRBJ2-2
CASSLNRGVHEGQYF,TGTGCCAGCAGCTTGAATCGAGGGGTTCACGAAGGGCAGTATTTT,once,TRBV7-9,-,TRBJ2-3
CASSLSGLSNEQFF,TGTGCCAGCAGCTTGTCGGGACTATCGAATGAGCAGTTCTTC,-,TRBV7-6,TRBD2,TRBJ2-1
CASSIGPGGTEAFF,TGTGCCAGTAGTATCGGACCCGGGGGCACTGAAGCTTTCTTT,-,TRBV19,-,TRBJ1-1
CASSYFLAGGTDTQYF,TGTGCCAGCAGTTACTTCCTAGCGGGAGGCACAGATACGCAGTATTTT,once,TRBV6-6,TRBD2,TRBJ2-3